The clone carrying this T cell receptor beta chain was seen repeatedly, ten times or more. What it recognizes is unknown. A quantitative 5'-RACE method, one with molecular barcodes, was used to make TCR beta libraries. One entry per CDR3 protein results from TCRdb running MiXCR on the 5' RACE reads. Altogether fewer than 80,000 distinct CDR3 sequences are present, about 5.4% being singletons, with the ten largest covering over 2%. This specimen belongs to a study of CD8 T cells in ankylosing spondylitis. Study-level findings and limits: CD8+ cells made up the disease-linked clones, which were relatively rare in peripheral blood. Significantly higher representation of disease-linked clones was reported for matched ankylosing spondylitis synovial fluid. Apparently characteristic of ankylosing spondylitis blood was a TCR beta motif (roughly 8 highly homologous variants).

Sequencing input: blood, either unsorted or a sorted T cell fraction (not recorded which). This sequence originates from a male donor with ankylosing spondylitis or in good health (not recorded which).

The CDR3: CASSQASAWDGSGELFF. The DNA for the CDR3 is TGTGCCAGCAGCCAGGCCTCAGCGTGGGACGGTAGCGGGGAGCTGTTTTTT. V usage is TRBV14 and J usage is TRBJ2-2; D could derive from TRBD1 or TRBD2 (5 bases each). CDR3 size: 17 residues. Germline V gives CDR1 SGHDN, CDR2 FVKESK. Deletions cut 3 bases from V and 7 bases from J, with 21 bases between.